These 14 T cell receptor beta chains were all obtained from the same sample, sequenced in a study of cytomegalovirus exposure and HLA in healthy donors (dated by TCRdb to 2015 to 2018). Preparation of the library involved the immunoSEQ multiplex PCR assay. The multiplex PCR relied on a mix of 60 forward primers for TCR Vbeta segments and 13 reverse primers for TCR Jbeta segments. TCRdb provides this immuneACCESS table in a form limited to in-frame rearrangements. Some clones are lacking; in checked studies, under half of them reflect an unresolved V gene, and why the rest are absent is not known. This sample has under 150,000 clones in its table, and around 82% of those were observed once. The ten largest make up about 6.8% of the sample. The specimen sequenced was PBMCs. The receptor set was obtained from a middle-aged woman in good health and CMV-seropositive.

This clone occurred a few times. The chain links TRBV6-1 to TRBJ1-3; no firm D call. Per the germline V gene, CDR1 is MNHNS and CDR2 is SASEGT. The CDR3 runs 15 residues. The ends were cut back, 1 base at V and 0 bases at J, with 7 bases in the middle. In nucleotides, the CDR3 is TGTGCCAGCAGTGAAGACTCGAGCTCTGGAAACACCATATATTTT. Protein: CASSEDSSSGNTIYF.

The CDR3 DNA is TGTGCCAGCAGCCGCCCCCCCCAAGGGGATGAAGCTTTCTTT. It yields the protein CASSRPPQGDEAFF. The V gene is TRBV13, the J gene TRBJ1-1, with D tentatively TRBD1 (5 bases). V dropped 5 bases and J dropped 7 bases, with 17 bases sitting between them. The germline V gene has CDR1 PRHDT and CDR2 FYEKMQ (reference sequence). The CDR3 has 14 amino acids.

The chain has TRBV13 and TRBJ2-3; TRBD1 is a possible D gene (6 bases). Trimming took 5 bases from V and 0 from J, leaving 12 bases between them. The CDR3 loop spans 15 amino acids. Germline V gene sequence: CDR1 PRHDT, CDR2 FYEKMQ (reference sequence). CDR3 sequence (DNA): TGTGCCAGCAGCCGGACAGTCTCTAGCACAGATACGCAGTATTTT. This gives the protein CASSRTVSSTDTQYF. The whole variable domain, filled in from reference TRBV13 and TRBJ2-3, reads AAGVIQSPRHLIKEKRETATLKCYPIPRHDTVYWYQQGPGQDPQFLISFYEKMQSDKGSIPDRFSAQQFSDYHSELNMSSLELGDSALYFCASSRTVSSTDTQYFGPGTRLTVL.

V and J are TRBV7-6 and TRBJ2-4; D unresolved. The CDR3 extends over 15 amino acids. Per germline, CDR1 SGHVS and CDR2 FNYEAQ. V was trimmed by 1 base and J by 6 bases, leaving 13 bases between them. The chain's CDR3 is CASSLVSPPGNIQYF. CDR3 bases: TGTGCCAGCAGCTTAGTGTCTCCCCCGGGAAACATTCAGTACTTC.

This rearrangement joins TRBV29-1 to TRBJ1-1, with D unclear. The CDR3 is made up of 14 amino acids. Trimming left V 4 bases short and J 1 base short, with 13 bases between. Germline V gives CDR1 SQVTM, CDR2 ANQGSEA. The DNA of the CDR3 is TGCAGCGTTGGAGTGGGCAGGTGGAACACTGAAGCTTTCTTT. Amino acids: CSVGVGRWNTEAFF.

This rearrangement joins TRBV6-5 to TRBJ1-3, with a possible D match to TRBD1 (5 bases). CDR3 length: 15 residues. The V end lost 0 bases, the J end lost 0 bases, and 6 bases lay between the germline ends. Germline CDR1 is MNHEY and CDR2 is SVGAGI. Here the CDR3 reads CASSYSGVSGNTIYF. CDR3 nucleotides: TGTGCCAGCAGTTACTCAGGGGTCTCTGGAAACACCATATATTTT.

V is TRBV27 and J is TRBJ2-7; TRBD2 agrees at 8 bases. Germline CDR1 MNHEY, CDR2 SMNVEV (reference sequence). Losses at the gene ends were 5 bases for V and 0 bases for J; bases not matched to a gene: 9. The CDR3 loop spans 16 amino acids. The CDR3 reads CASSPATSAVSYEQYF. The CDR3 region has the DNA TGTGCCAGCAGTCCCGCGACTAGCGCGGTCTCCTACGAGCAGTACTTC.

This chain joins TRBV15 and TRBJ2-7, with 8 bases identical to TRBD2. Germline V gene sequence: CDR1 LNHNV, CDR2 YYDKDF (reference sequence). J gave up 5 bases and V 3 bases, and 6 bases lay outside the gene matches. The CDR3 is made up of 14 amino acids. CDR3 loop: CATSRPGLGHEQYF. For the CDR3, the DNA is TGTGCCACCAGCAGGCCGGGACTAGGCCACGAGCAGTACTTC.

This CDR3 reads CASSRTGTGRLLAAYEQYF. In DNA form, the CDR3 reads TGTGCCAGCAGTCGGACTGGGACAGGGAGGCTACTAGCGGCCTACGAGCAGTACTTC. This rearrangement joins TRBV28 to TRBJ2-7, with a possible D match to TRBD1 (9 bases). From germline, CDR1 is MDHEN and CDR2 SYDVKM. V was cut by 5 bases and J by 2 bases, with 28 bases left in between. The CDR3 loop spans 19 amino acids. Based on the CDR3 plus reference TRBV28 and TRBJ2-7, the full variable domain is DVKVTQSSRYLVKRTGEKVFLECVQDMDHENMFWYRQDPGLGLRLIYFSYDVKMKEKGDIPEGYSVSREKKERFSLILESASTNQTSMYLCASSRTGTGRLLAAYEQYFGPGTRLTVT.

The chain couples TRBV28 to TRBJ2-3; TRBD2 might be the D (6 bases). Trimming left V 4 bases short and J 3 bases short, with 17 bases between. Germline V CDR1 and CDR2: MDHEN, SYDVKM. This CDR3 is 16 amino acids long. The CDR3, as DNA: TGTGCCAGCAGTTCCCACGTAGCGGAAACAACAGATACGCAGTATTTT. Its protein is CASSSHVAETTDTQYF.

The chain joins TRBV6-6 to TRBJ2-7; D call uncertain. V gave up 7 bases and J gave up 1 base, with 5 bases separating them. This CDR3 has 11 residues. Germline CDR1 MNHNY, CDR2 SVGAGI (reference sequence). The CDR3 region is CASTTSYEQYF. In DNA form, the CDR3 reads TGTGCCAGCACCACATCCTACGAGCAGTACTTC.

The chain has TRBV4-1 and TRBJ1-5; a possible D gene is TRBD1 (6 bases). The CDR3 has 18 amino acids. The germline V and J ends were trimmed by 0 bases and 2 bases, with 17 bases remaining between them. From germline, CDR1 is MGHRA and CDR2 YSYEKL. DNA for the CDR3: TGCGCCAGCAGCCAAGACGTCGCAGGCAACAGGGGCAATCAGCCCCAGCATTTT. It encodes CASSQDVAGNRGNQPQHF.

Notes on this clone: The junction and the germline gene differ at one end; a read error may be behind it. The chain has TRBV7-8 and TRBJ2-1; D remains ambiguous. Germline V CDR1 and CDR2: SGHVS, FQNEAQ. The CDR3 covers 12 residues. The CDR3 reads CASSLSSENQLF. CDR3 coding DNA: TGTGCCAGCAGCTTATCCAGCGAGAACCAGCTCTTC.

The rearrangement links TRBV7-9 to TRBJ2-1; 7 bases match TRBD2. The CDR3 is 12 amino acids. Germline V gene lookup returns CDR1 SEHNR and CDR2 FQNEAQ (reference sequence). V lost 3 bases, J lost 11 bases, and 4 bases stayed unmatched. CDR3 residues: CASSFPAGKQFF. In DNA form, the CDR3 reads TGTGCCAGCAGCTTCCCAGCGGGGAAGCAGTTCTTC.